The 31 T cell receptor beta chains below all came from one sample that was sequenced in a study of T cell repertoires in cytomegalovirus infection. One entry per CDR3 protein results from TCRdb running MiXCR on the reads. The sample has roughly 310,000 distinct CDR3 sequences; around a sixth are singletons. Sequencing used PBMCs. Receptors originate from a human donor in good health (CMV status not recorded). Some clones in this sample may be carry-over from other donors' samples.

The rearrangement uses TRBV10-3 and TRBJ2-7; D may correspond to TRBD1 or TRBD2 (5 bases each). Trimming stripped 11 bases from V and 7 bases from J, with 24 bases between. Germline values: CDR1 ENHRY, CDR2 SYGVKD. This CDR3 is built from 14 residues. DNA for the CDR3: TGTGCCTCTCGTGAAATGACCGGGACGAGAGAGCAGTACTTC. Protein sequence: CASREMTGTREQYF.

There are many counts of this clonotype. The V call is TRBV7-2, the J call TRBJ2-3; D gene unclear. V was trimmed by 5 bases and J by 3 bases, leaving 12 bases between them. Per germline, CDR1 SGHTA and CDR2 FQGNSA. The CDR3 is made up of 14 amino acids. CDR3: CASSAGLTTDTQYF. The CDR3 bases are TGTGCCAGCAGCGCCGGGCTAACGACAGATACGCAGTATTTT.

This clonotype has a count of ten or more. The V gene is TRBV7-6, the J gene TRBJ2-7; 7 bases align to TRBD2. The CDR3 totals 15 residues. The germline V gene encodes CDR1 SGHVS and CDR2 FNYEAQ. The junction had 8 bases not matched to a gene; V was cut back by 4 bases and J by 2 bases. CDR3 region: CASSSGGDLTYEQYF. CDR3 sequence (DNA): TGTGCCAGCAGCTCGGGGGGTGACTTAACCTACGAGCAGTACTTC. Supplemented by reference TRBV7-6 and TRBJ2-7, the full variable domain reads GAGVSQSPRYKVTKRGQDVALRCDPISGHVSLYWYRQALGQGPEFLTYFNYEAQQDKSGLPNDRFSAERPEGSISTLTIQRTEQRDSAMYRCASSSGGDLTYEQYFGPGTRLTVT.

The V call is TRBV24-1, the J call TRBJ1-2; D is undetermined. V lost 4 bases, J lost 4 bases, and 3 bases lay in between. The CDR3 sequence is 11 residues long. Germline V gene sequence: CDR1 KGHDR, CDR2 SFDVKD. CDR3 region: CATSDGYGYTF. CDR3 sequence (DNA): TGTGCCACCAGTGACGGCTATGGCTACACCTTC.

The sample holds one count of this clonotype. This chain joins TRBV4-1 and TRBJ1-2; no reliable D call. CDR1 is MGHRA and CDR2 is YSYEKL in the germline V gene. The CDR3 has 15 amino acids. Trimming shortened V by 7 bases and J by 0 bases, and 15 bases separated the two germline ends. The CDR3, as DNA: TGCGCCAGCACCGGAGCCACTAGAGCTAACTATGGCTACACCTTC. Protein: CASTGATRANYGYTF.

This clonotype was seen ten or more times. V gene TRBV7-9 combines with J gene TRBJ1-6; no definite D call. Germline CDR1 SEHNR, CDR2 FQNEAQ (reference sequence). This CDR3 contains 15 residues. Trimming removed 5 bases at V and 5 bases at J, with 13 bases between. The CDR3 DNA is TGTGCCAGCAGCCAACACGTCGGGAATAATTCACCCCTCCACTTT. Its translation: CASSQHVGNNSPLHF.

This chain uses TRBV18 with TRBJ2-4, with no clear D. The germline CDR1 and CDR2 sequences are KGHSH and LQKENI. V lost 0 bases and J 8 bases, leaving 8 bases between the germline ends. CDR3 length: 13 amino acids. The CDR3, as DNA: TGTGCCAGCTCACCACCTAACGAGGACATTCAGTACTTC. It specifies CASSPPNEDIQYF.

This clonotype occurred many times. The CDR3 DNA sequence: TGTGCCAGCAGCTTACTAGGACACCGAAGGGAGACCCAGTACTTC. Protein: CASSLLGHRRETQYF. The chain joins TRBV7-2 to TRBJ2-5; maybe TRBD1 (5 bases). The CDR3 has 15 residues. CDR1 and CDR2 from the germline V gene are SGHTA and FQGNSA. The V end lost 2 bases, the J end lost 5 bases, and 15 bases lay between the germline ends.

This clonotype was counted many times. The chain recombines TRBV7-2 with TRBJ2-3, with TRBD2 identical over 9 bases. This CDR3 has 14 residues. Trimming cost V 4 bases and J 2 bases; bases outside gene matches: 1. Germline loops: CDR1 SGHTA, CDR2 FQGNSA. The CDR3 reads CASSSSGDTDTQYF. DNA of the CDR3: TGTGCCAGCAGCTCTAGCGGGGACACAGATACGCAGTATTTT.

This clonotype was found a few times. This CDR3 is CASSLYPLEPGQGARVYEQYF. The CDR3 region has the DNA TGCGCCAGCAGCTTGTATCCCTTGGAACCGGGACAGGGGGCGCGGGTGTACGAGCAGTACTTC. The genes are TRBV5-1 and TRBJ2-7; 12 bases map to TRBD1. V lost 1 base, J lost 4 bases, and 21 bases stayed unmatched. The CDR3 sequence is 21 residues long. The germline CDR1 and CDR2 sequences are SGHRS and YFSETQ.

The chain uses TRBV6-1 and TRBJ1-6; 8 bases agree with TRBD1. This CDR3 contains 17 residues. Germline-derived CDR1 and CDR2 are MNHNS and SASEGT. The J segment lost 0 bases and the V segment lost 6 bases, leaving 7 bases of the junction unmatched. The CDR3 sequence is CASSRTGKDSYNSPLHF. In nucleotides, the CDR3 is TGTGCCAGCAGCCGGACAGGGAAGGACTCCTATAATTCACCCCTCCACTTT.

The chain has TRBV4-1 and TRBJ1-2; maybe TRBD1 (5 bases). CDR1 is MGHRA, CDR2 YSYEKL, per germline. V gave up 3 bases and J gave up 2 bases, with 19 bases separating them. This CDR3 comprises 17 residues. The CDR3 is CASSHTSQSGQNYGYTF. In DNA, the CDR3 is TGCGCCAGCAGCCACACTTCGCAGTCAGGGCAAAACTATGGCTACACCTTC.

This clonotype was seen many times. The rearrangement joins TRBV7-2 to TRBJ2-5, with 10 bases identical to TRBD2. This CDR3 spans 14 amino acids. Germline lookup yields CDR1 SGHTA and CDR2 FQGNSA. V was pared by 5 bases and J by 5 bases, with 5 bases of the junction left unmatched. In DNA, the CDR3 is TGTGCCAGCAGCGAGGGACTAGCGAGGGAGACCCAGTACTTC. Encoded protein: CASSEGLARETQYF.

V gene TRBV4-1 combines with J gene TRBJ2-2; D gene ambiguous. The V end was cut by 1 base, the J end by 2 bases, with 8 bases between. This CDR3 has 15 residues. Germline CDR1 MGHRA, CDR2 YSYEKL. CDR3 DNA sequence: TGCGCCAGCAGCCAAGTAGGCAGAAACACCGGGGAGCTGTTTTTT. Protein product: CASSQVGRNTGELFF.

In this sample, this clonotype turned up a few times. The chain combines TRBV4-1 with TRBJ1-5; D is possibly TRBD1 (5 bases). Germline assignment: CDR1 MGHRA and CDR2 YSYEKL. The CDR3 consists of 14 residues. V was shortened by 1 base and J by 8 bases, with 12 bases between the two germline ends. The CDR3 reads CASSQATDREPQHF. For the CDR3, the DNA is TGCGCCAGCAGCCAAGCAACAGACAGAGAGCCCCAGCATTTT.

The chain links TRBV12-3 or TRBV12-4 to TRBJ1-1; D not resolved. The CDR3 totals 13 residues. With 6 bases removed from V and 1 base from J, the gap between germline ends came to 9 bases. The CDR3 DNA is TGTGCCAGCAGGACTGACTGGAACACTGAAGCTTTCTTT. Its protein product is CASRTDWNTEAFF.

This clonotype appeared a few times. The genes are TRBV6-5 and TRBJ1-1; D not certain. Trimming shortened V by 2 bases and J by 0 bases, and 7 bases separated the two germline ends. Germline V gene lookup returns CDR1 MNHEY and CDR2 SVGAGI. This CDR3 contains 14 residues. The CDR3 DNA reads as TGTGCCAGCAGTTACGCCAGAATGAACACTGAAGCTTTCTTT. Translation: CASSYARMNTEAFF.

This clonotype was seen repeatedly, ten times or more. The CDR3 DNA reads as TGTGCCAGCAGTGCAACAGGGGCATCACCCCTCCACTTT. Its protein product is CASSATGASPLHF. The chain has TRBV25-1 and TRBJ1-6; 7 bases are a match to TRBD1. J gave up 10 bases and V 4 bases, and 4 bases lay outside the gene matches. This CDR3 has 13 amino acids. CDR1 and CDR2 from the germline V gene are MGHDK and SYGVNS.

This clonotype was seen repeatedly, ten times or more. The genes are TRBV12-3 or TRBV12-4 and TRBJ1-5, with D hard to call. The CDR3 is made up of 14 amino acids. Trimming removed 1 base at V and 9 bases at J, with 13 bases between. The CDR3 here is CASSLGMGSPPQHF. CDR3 DNA sequence: TGTGCCAGCAGTTTAGGAATGGGCAGTCCGCCCCAGCATTTT.

V and J are TRBV7-2 and TRBJ1-2, with TRBD1 identical over 8 bases. This CDR3 contains 13 residues. Germline CDR1 is SGHTA and CDR2 is FQGNSA. The junction had 7 bases not matched to a gene; V was cut back by 5 bases and J by 8 bases. The CDR3 DNA is TGTGCCAGCAGCATAGACAGGGGAGGAGGCTACACCTTC. Its translation: CASSIDRGGGYTF.

This clonotype was recorded a few times. The V gene is TRBV9, the J gene TRBJ1-6; no definite D call. Trimming removed 3 bases at V and 8 bases at J, with 15 bases between. Germline V gene lookup returns CDR1 SGDLS and CDR2 YYNGEE. This CDR3 region has 15 residues. As DNA, the CDR3 is TGTGCCAGCAGCGCCGCGGGTGACTCGGATTCACCCCTCCACTTT. Protein product: CASSAAGDSDSPLHF.

The rearrangement uses TRBV6-5 and TRBJ2-5; D gene ambiguous. Trimming pared 0 bases from V and 4 bases from J, leaving 9 bases between. The CDR3 consists of 14 residues. CDR1 is MNHEY and CDR2 is SVGAGI in the germline V gene. The DNA for the CDR3 is TGTGCCAGCAGTTACTCAGGCAGTCGAGAGACCCAGTACTTC. Translating gives CASSYSGSRETQYF.

This clonotype was observed a handful of times. The chain couples TRBV5-1 to TRBJ1-1; weak D call: TRBD1 (5 bases). CDR1 and CDR2 from the germline V gene are SGHRS and YFSETQ. The length of the CDR3 is 15 residues. Deletions cut 0 bases from V and 0 bases from J, with 9 bases between. The CDR3: CASSLDTGMNTEAFF. CDR3 sequence (DNA): TGCGCCAGCAGCTTGGATACAGGAATGAACACTGAAGCTTTCTTT.

Notes on this clonotype: Mismatch with germline at one junction end may stem from a read error. This chain links TRBV19 with TRBJ2-1; D is ambiguous. CDR1 is LNHDA, CDR2 SQIVND, per germline (reference sequence). CDR3 length: 17 residues. The CDR3, as DNA: TGTGCCAGTAGTATAGATAATGGGGTGAGCTCCTACAATGTGCAGTTCTTC. Translated, it gives CASSIDNGVSSYNVQFF.

Remarks on this clonotype: One end of the junction does not line up with germline, which may come from a read error. V is TRBV7-7 and J is TRBJ1-1, with unresolved D. Germline lookup yields CDR1 SSHAT and CDR2 FNYEAQ (reference sequence). The CDR3 runs to 13 residues. The CDR3 here is CASSLEIGTEAFF. CDR3 bases: TGTGCTAGCAGCTTAGAAATCGGCACTGAAGCTTTCTTT.

In this sample, this clonotype turned up many times. The chain is built from TRBV12-3 or TRBV12-4 and TRBJ2-1; maybe TRBD2 (5 bases). The CDR3 is made up of 16 amino acids. V was shortened by 6 bases and J by 0 bases, with 15 bases between the two germline ends. CDR3 coding DNA: TGTGCCAGCAGCTTATGGTTGGACTTCTCCTACAATGAGCAGTTCTTC. Protein: CASSLWLDFSYNEQFF.

To note about this clonotype: One base away lies a much larger clone, so this may be a sequencing read error. The J gene is TRBJ2-1, the V gene TRBV4-1, with a tentative D call TRBD2 (7 bases). CDR3 length: 17 amino acids. The V gene's germline CDR1 is MGHRA and CDR2 YSYEKL. The DNA for the CDR3 is TGCGCCAACAGCCAGTTTACGGGGGGCGCAAAAGTATATGAGCAGTTCTTC. Translation: CANSQFTGGAKVYEQFF.

The CDR3 nucleotides read TGCGCCAGCAGCCAAGGGACTAGAGGTCGCACCGGGGAGCTGTTTTTT. Protein: CASSQGTRGRTGELFF. The chain employs TRBV4-3 and TRBJ2-2, with 7 positions matching TRBD2. The CDR3 totals 16 residues. From germline, CDR1 is LGHNA and CDR2 YSLEER. The trim removed 1 base at V and 4 bases at J, leaving 6 bases unmatched.

In this sample, this clonotype turned up many times. V usage is TRBV28 and J usage is TRBJ2-7, with 7 bases fitting TRBD1. The V and J ends lost 0 bases and 2 bases, in that order; junction bases with no gene match: 4. Per the germline V gene, CDR1 is MDHEN and CDR2 is SYDVKM. The CDR3 covers 15 residues. CDR3 bases: TGTGCCAGCAGTTTATGGGGGACAGCGCCCTACGAGCAGTACTTC. It translates to CASSLWGTAPYEQYF.

The V call is TRBV2, the J call TRBJ2-2; D possibly corresponds to TRBD1 (5 bases). The CDR3 runs 15 residues. Trimming cost V 3 bases and J 0 bases, with 8 bases left between them. The V gene's germline CDR1 is SNHLY and CDR2 FYNNEI. The CDR3 spells CASSEQGTNTGELFF. CDR3 bases: TGTGCCAGCAGTGAGCAGGGTACGAACACCGGGGAGCTGTTTTTT.

This clonotype has a handful of counts. The chain links TRBV10-3 to TRBJ2-7, with a possible D match to TRBD1 (5 bases). This CDR3 is 15 amino acids long. The V end was cut by 4 bases, the J end by 0 bases, with 13 bases between. In germline, CDR1 is ENHRY, CDR2 SYGVKD. The CDR3: CAISGGFEDSYEQYF. DNA for the CDR3: TGTGCCATCAGTGGGGGCTTCGAGGACTCCTACGAGCAGTACTTC.